The clone carrying this T cell receptor (beta chain) appeared a single time. In the source study's methods: Amplification of reference gene primers provided the estimated nucleated cell counts. Sequencing used immunoSEQ multiplex PCR; TCRdb keeps in-frame clones, though not all of them. D and trimming were read from the DNA, whereas the V and J calls and clone size are those reported in that table. The table shows around 200,000 clones, with approximately 86% occurring only once. This specimen belongs to a study of blood T cell repertoires in COVID-19. About the study: The United States, Italy and Spain supplied acute and convalescent COVID-19 samples.

V was clipped by 3 bases and J by 8 bases; unmatched bases: 8. Per germline, CDR1 DFQATT and CDR2 SNEGSKA (reference sequence). CDR3 length equals 15 residues. This chain uses TRBV20-1 with TRBJ1-6, with 9 bases matching TRBD1. The receptor's source is a man aged 40-49 years with acute or convalescent COVID-19. The sequencing input was peripheral blood. CDR3 sequence reads: CSASGDRAKDSPLHF. The CDR3 nucleotides are TGCAGTGCTAGTGGGGACAGGGCCAAGGATTCACCCCTCCACTTT.